Presented here are 6 T cell receptor beta chains from one specimen sequenced in a study of graft-versus-host responses after intestinal transplantation. The graft tissue was processed, and this released both intraepithelial and lamina propria lymphocytes. Clones were read by immunoSEQ multiplex PCR, and TCRdb kept only the in-frame ones, dropping some. The sample contains 15,000 to 20,000 clones, about 80% of which appear only once. Here the sequenced sample was ileum tissue, taken 17 days after transplant. The source of these receptors is a human patient who received an intestinal transplant, so some T cells may come from the graft donor.

The chain has TRBV2 and TRBJ2-7; 7 positions agree with TRBD2. The CDR3 extends over 14 amino acids. V shed 6 bases and J 4 bases; nucleotides not matched to a gene: 9. Germline CDR1 and CDR2: SNHLY and FYNNEI. The CDR3 nucleotides are TGTGCCAGCAGACTTACTAGCGACTGGTACGAGCAGTACTTC. It specifies CASRLTSDWYEQYF.

This chain links TRBV4-3 with TRBJ1-1; D unresolved. The CDR3 length is 14 residues. Between the trimmed V and J ends, which lost 0 bases and 7 bases, there was a span of 12 bases. CDR1 LGHNA and CDR2 YSLEER come from the germline V gene. The CDR3 sequence is CASSQEPGPGEAFF. For the CDR3, the DNA is TGCGCCAGCAGCCAAGAACCCGGGCCGGGTGAAGCTTTCTTT.

On this clone itself: The sample holds other DNA sequences that translate to the same CDR3. The J gene is TRBJ1-6, the V gene TRBV27; D ambiguous. Germline CDR1 is MNHEY and CDR2 is SMNVEV (reference sequence). This CDR3 region has 12 residues. With 5 bases removed from V and 7 bases from J, the gap between germline ends came to 6 bases. The CDR3 DNA reads as TGTGCCAGCAGTCCCCGAAATTCACCCCTCCACTTT. Translation gives CASSPRNSPLHF.

The chain uses TRBV7-2 and TRBJ2-2; D unclear. The germline CDR1 and CDR2 sequences are SGHTA and FQGNSA. The CDR3 length is 15 residues. V was cut by 2 bases and J by 4 bases, with 11 bases left in between. CDR3 nucleotide sequence: TGTGCCAGCAGCTTACAGGTTTTAGGCACCGGGGAGCTGTTTTTT. Translating gives CASSLQVLGTGELFF.

The chain combines TRBV7-9 with TRBJ1-1; maybe TRBD1 (5 bases). From germline, CDR1 is SEHNR and CDR2 FQNEAQ (reference sequence). The CDR3 spans 15 residues. V shed 6 bases and J shed 1 base, with 15 bases lying between them. The CDR3 spells CASRASGTRNTEAFF. For the CDR3, the DNA is TGTGCCAGCAGGGCTTCAGGGACGAGGAACACTGAAGCTTTCTTT.

J is TRBJ1-3 and V is TRBV5-5, with a tentative D call TRBD1 (5 bases). The CDR3 is 16 residues long. The germline CDR1 and CDR2 sequences are SGHKS and YYEKEE (reference sequence). Trimming shortened V by 0 bases and J by 2 bases, and 12 bases separated the two germline ends. In DNA, the CDR3 is TGTGCCAGCAGCTTGGGGTCGAGGGGAGCTGGAAACACCATATATTTT. Translated, it gives CASSLGSRGAGNTIYF.